The rows below give T cell receptor beta chains drawn from one sample of a study of blood T cell repertoires in COVID-19. TCRdb's copy holds only in-frame clones and misses some; the assay was immunoSEQ multiplex PCR. This sample has 50,000 to 75,000 clones; 75% to 95% occur once, and the top ten carry over 7.5%. The sequencing sample was made of peripheral blood. The receptor source for this set is a human donor in a cohort sampled during active COVID-19. CDR3s include the opening cysteine and the closing phenylalanine or tryptophan. The D gene is left open where the match is weak. Some rows mark clone size as missing; the rest say once, few, many or name a class of expanded clone.

d_call: TRBD1
v_call: TRBV7-2
j_call: TRBJ1-3
clone_size: .
cdr3_aa: CASSLEGQGAYGNTIYF
cdr3_nt: TGTGCCAGCAGCTTAGAGGGACAGGGGGCTTATGGAAACACCATATATTTT

d_call: .
v_call: TRBV7-9
j_call: TRBJ1-6
clone_size: .
cdr3_aa: CASSPAGEGDSPLHF
cdr3_nt: TGTGCCAGCAGCCCCGCCGGGGAAGGCGATTCACCCCTCCACTTT

d_call: .
v_call: TRBV3-1/TRBV3-2
j_call: TRBJ2-2
clone_size: once
cdr3_aa: CASSQVDLAGELFF
cdr3_nt: TGTGCCAGCAGCCAAGTAGATCTGGCCGGGGAGCTGTTTTTT

d_call: TRBD2
v_call: TRBV18
j_call: TRBJ2-3
clone_size: .
cdr3_aa: CASSSTSGYADTQYF
cdr3_nt: TGTGCCAGCTCATCGACTAGCGGGTACGCAGATACGCAGTATTTT

d_call: .
v_call: TRBV4-1
j_call: TRBJ2-1
clone_size: .
cdr3_aa: CASSQERIPDNEQFF
cdr3_nt: TGCGCCAGCAGCCAAGAGAGAATTCCCGACAATGAGCAGTTCTTC

d_call: TRBD2
v_call: TRBV29-1
j_call: TRBJ2-7
clone_size: few
cdr3_aa: CSAGRTSGRMYEQYF
cdr3_nt: TGCAGCGCCGGAAGGACTAGCGGGAGGATGTACGAGCAGTACTTC

d_call: TRBD1
v_call: TRBV15
j_call: TRBJ2-5
clone_size: .
cdr3_aa: CATSSDRGGQETQYF
cdr3_nt: TGTGCCACCAGTAGCGACAGGGGGGGTCAAGAGACCCAGTACTTC

d_call: .
v_call: TRBV6-2/TRBV6-3
j_call: TRBJ1-1
clone_size: .
cdr3_aa: CASSYSQGLGTEAFF
cdr3_nt: TGTGCCAGCAGTTACTCGCAGGGTTTGGGCACTGAAGCTTTCTTT

d_call: TRBD2
v_call: TRBV5-5
j_call: TRBJ2-7
clone_size: .
cdr3_aa: CASSPGVAGREQYF
cdr3_nt: TGTGCCAGCAGCCCCGGGGTAGCGGGGAGGGAGCAGTACTTC

d_call: TRBD1
v_call: TRBV28
j_call: TRBJ1-2
clone_size: .
cdr3_aa: CASSSLDRDSDGYTF
cdr3_nt: TGTGCCAGCAGTTCCCTCGACAGGGACTCTGATGGCTACACCTTC

d_call: .
v_call: TRBV12-2
j_call: TRBJ2-3
clone_size: .
cdr3_aa: CASRLAEAGEWTQYF
cdr3_nt: TGTGCAAGTCGCTTAGCGGAAGCGGGAGAATGGACGCAGTATTTT

d_call: .
v_call: TRBV2
j_call: TRBJ1-2
clone_size: .
cdr3_aa: CASRRRSGYTF
cdr3_nt: TGTGCCAGCAGGAGAAGAAGCGGCTACACCTTC

d_call: .
v_call: TRBV5-6
j_call: TRBJ1-2
clone_size: .
cdr3_aa: CASSPGVGGYTF
cdr3_nt: TGTGCCAGCAGCCCGGGGGTAGGGGGCTACACCTTC

d_call: .
v_call: TRBV6-5
j_call: TRBJ2-7
clone_size: few
cdr3_aa: CASRIRDIVSEQYF
cdr3_nt: TGTGCCAGCAGGATCCGGGACATCGTAAGTGAGCAGTACTTC

d_call: TRBD1
v_call: TRBV18
j_call: TRBJ1-4
clone_size: .
cdr3_aa: CASSRETGINEKLFF
cdr3_nt: TGTGCCAGCTCACGAGAGACAGGGATTAATGAAAAACTGTTTTTT

d_call: TRBD2
v_call: TRBV4-3
j_call: TRBJ2-1
clone_size: once
cdr3_aa: CASSRHFSGEGNEQFF
cdr3_nt: TGCGCCAGCAGCCGACATTTTAGCGGGGAGGGCAATGAGCAGTTCTTC

d_call: .
v_call: TRBV2
j_call: TRBJ1-2
clone_size: .
cdr3_aa: CASKAGAYGYTF
cdr3_nt: TGTGCCAGCAAGGCAGGGGCCTATGGCTACACCTTC

d_call: .
v_call: TRBV11-2
j_call: TRBJ1-4
clone_size: .
cdr3_aa: CASSQAGGSGGEKLFF
cdr3_nt: TGTGCCAGCAGCCAAGCCGGCGGGAGCGGAGGCGAAAAACTGTTTTTT

d_call: .
v_call: TRBV7-3
j_call: TRBJ1-1
clone_size: .
cdr3_aa: CASSLLPRNTEAFF
cdr3_nt: TGTGCCAGCAGCCTCTTACCCAGGAACACTGAAGCTTTCTTT

d_call: .
v_call: TRBV27
j_call: TRBJ1-1
clone_size: .
cdr3_aa: CASSSGMVNTEAFF
cdr3_nt: TGTGCCAGCAGTTCCGGGATGGTGAACACTGAAGCTTTCTTT

d_call: .
v_call: TRBV2
j_call: TRBJ1-1
clone_size: .
cdr3_aa: CASSEGQDYNTEAFF
cdr3_nt: TGTGCCAGCAGTGAAGGACAGGATTATAACACTGAAGCTTTCTTT

d_call: TRBD1
v_call: TRBV4-1
j_call: TRBJ1-5
clone_size: .
cdr3_aa: CASRPTGSNQPQHF
cdr3_nt: TGCGCCAGCAGGCCGACAGGGAGCAATCAGCCCCAGCATTTT

d_call: TRBD2
v_call: TRBV15
j_call: TRBJ2-1
clone_size: .
cdr3_aa: CATSRTGGEQFF
cdr3_nt: TGTGCCACCAGCAGAACGGGGGGTGAGCAGTTCTTC

d_call: .
v_call: TRBV5-1
j_call: TRBJ2-6
clone_size: .
cdr3_aa: CASSFLPTSGANVLTF
cdr3_nt: TGCGCCAGCAGCTTTCTTCCGACATCTGGGGCCAACGTCCTGACTTTC

d_call: .
v_call: TRBV21-1
j_call: TRBJ1-6
clone_size: .
cdr3_aa: CASSKVGVRDRSSYNSPLHF
cdr3_nt: TGTGCCAGCAGCAAAGTTGGAGTCCGGGACAGGAGCTCCTATAATTCACCCCTCCACTTT

d_call: TRBD1
v_call: TRBV28
j_call: TRBJ1-4
clone_size: once
cdr3_aa: CASSSGQHTEKLFF
cdr3_nt: TGTGCCAGCAGCTCGGGACAGCATACGGAAAAACTGTTTTTT

d_call: TRBD1
v_call: TRBV10-2
j_call: TRBJ2-7
clone_size: .
cdr3_aa: CASSGPGQGSDEQYF
cdr3_nt: TGCGCCAGCAGTGGTCCGGGACAGGGTTCGGATGAGCAGTACTTC

d_call: TRBD1
v_call: TRBV18
j_call: TRBJ2-3
clone_size: .
cdr3_aa: CASSLHRGMDTQYF
cdr3_nt: TGTGCCAGCTCACTGCACAGGGGCATGGATACGCAGTATTTT

d_call: TRBD1
v_call: TRBV2
j_call: TRBJ2-7
clone_size: .
cdr3_aa: CATRTGNEQYF
cdr3_nt: TGTGCCACCCGGACAGGGAACGAGCAGTACTTC

d_call: .
v_call: TRBV6-2/TRBV6-3
j_call: TRBJ1-5
clone_size: few
cdr3_aa: CASSQLMVNQPQHF
cdr3_nt: TGTGCCAGCAGCCAGCTGATGGTAAATCAGCCCCAGCATTTT

d_call: .
v_call: TRBV20-1
j_call: TRBJ2-3
clone_size: .
cdr3_aa: CSARLADTQYF
cdr3_nt: TGCAGTGCTAGACTAGCAGATACGCAGTATTTT

d_call: .
v_call: TRBV19
j_call: TRBJ2-6
clone_size: few
cdr3_aa: CASSVGVGRIGANVLTF
cdr3_nt: TGTGCCAGTAGTGTCGGGGTTGGGCGGATTGGGGCCAACGTCCTGACTTTC

d_call: TRBD2
v_call: TRBV6-4
j_call: TRBJ2-3
clone_size: .
cdr3_aa: CASSDSRGGTDTQYF
cdr3_nt: TGTGCCAGCAGTGACTCGCGGGGGGGCACAGATACGCAGTATTTT

d_call: TRBD1
v_call: TRBV14
j_call: TRBJ2-3
clone_size: many
cdr3_aa: CASSPGTASTDTQYF
cdr3_nt: TGTGCCAGCAGCCCCGGGACAGCGAGCACAGATACGCAGTATTTT

d_call: TRBD2
v_call: TRBV11-2
j_call: TRBJ2-7
clone_size: .
cdr3_aa: CASSLAPSGYEQYF
cdr3_nt: TGTGCCAGCAGCTTAGCTCCTAGCGGCTACGAGCAGTACTTC

d_call: .
v_call: TRBV6-5
j_call: TRBJ1-4
clone_size: .
cdr3_aa: CASRRAYNEKLFF
cdr3_nt: TGTGCCAGCAGGCGGGCCTATAATGAAAAACTGTTTTTT

d_call: TRBD1
v_call: TRBV19
j_call: TRBJ1-2
clone_size: .
cdr3_aa: CASSTLRGQNYGYTF
cdr3_nt: TGTGCCAGTAGTACCCTCAGGGGGCAGAACTATGGCTACACCTTC

d_call: TRBD1
v_call: TRBV7-6
j_call: TRBJ2-7
clone_size: .
cdr3_aa: CASSDRVYEQYF
cdr3_nt: TGTGCCAGCAGCGACAGGGTGTACGAGCAGTACTTC

d_call: .
v_call: TRBV5-1
j_call: TRBJ1-5
clone_size: .
cdr3_aa: CASSPGSGISNQPQHF
cdr3_nt: TGCGCCAGCAGCCCCGGCTCGGGGATATCGAATCAGCCCCAGCATTTT

d_call: .
v_call: TRBV1
j_call: TRBJ2-1
clone_size: .
cdr3_aa: CTSSHRGKAGEWSGSSYNEQFF
cdr3_nt: TGCACCAGCAGCCATCGGGGGAAAGCGGGAGAATGGTCAGGGAGCTCCTACAATGAGCAGTTCTTC

d_call: TRBD1
v_call: TRBV27
j_call: TRBJ1-2
clone_size: .
cdr3_aa: CASSTLLQGGSPRF
cdr3_nt: TGTGCCAGCAGCACCTTATTACAGGGGGGGTCCCCCCGGTTC

d_call: TRBD1
v_call: TRBV27
j_call: TRBJ2-7
clone_size: .
cdr3_aa: CASSLILGQGAIDEQYF
cdr3_nt: TGTGCCAGCAGTTTAATTCTGGGACAGGGGGCTATCGACGAGCAGTACTTC

d_call: TRBD1
v_call: TRBV19
j_call: TRBJ2-2
clone_size: .
cdr3_aa: CASTDRGNTGELFF
cdr3_nt: TGTGCCAGTACCGACAGGGGTAACACCGGGGAGCTGTTTTTT

d_call: TRBD2
v_call: TRBV5-4
j_call: TRBJ2-1
clone_size: .
cdr3_aa: CASSSGTTSYNEQFF
cdr3_nt: TGTGCCAGCAGCTCAGGGACTACCTCCTACAATGAGCAGTTCTTC

d_call: .
v_call: TRBV28
j_call: TRBJ1-1
clone_size: .
cdr3_aa: CASSFDPTGNTEAFF
cdr3_nt: TGTGCCAGCAGTTTCGACCCCACGGGGAACACTGAAGCTTTCTTT

d_call: TRBD1
v_call: TRBV2
j_call: TRBJ2-7
clone_size: .
cdr3_aa: CASIETNGQGIYEQYF
cdr3_nt: TGTGCCAGCATTGAAACAAATGGACAGGGGATTTACGAGCAGTACTTC

d_call: .
v_call: TRBV25-1
j_call: TRBJ2-7
clone_size: .
cdr3_aa: CASSDRVPEQYF
cdr3_nt: TGTGCCAGCAGTGACAGGGTTCCCGAGCAGTACTTC

d_call: TRBD2
v_call: TRBV2
j_call: TRBJ2-2
clone_size: .
cdr3_aa: CASSGSSGGIGELFF
cdr3_nt: TGTGCCAGCAGTGGGTCGAGCGGGGGTATCGGGGAGCTGTTTTTT

d_call: TRBD2
v_call: TRBV7-2
j_call: TRBJ2-1
clone_size: .
cdr3_aa: CASSPGTSGRRPGNEQFF
cdr3_nt: TGTGCCAGCAGCCCAGGGACTAGCGGGAGACGACCCGGCAATGAGCAGTTCTTC

d_call: TRBD2
v_call: TRBV9
j_call: TRBJ2-1
clone_size: .
cdr3_aa: CASSHQREFAYNEQFF
cdr3_nt: TGTGCCAGCAGTCATCAGCGGGAATTTGCCTACAATGAGCAGTTCTTC

d_call: .
v_call: TRBV14
j_call: TRBJ2-3
clone_size: .
cdr3_aa: CASSRYRSTDTQYF
cdr3_nt: TGTGCCAGCAGCCGGTACCGGAGCACAGATACGCAGTATTTT

d_call: TRBD1
v_call: TRBV2
j_call: TRBJ2-7
clone_size: once
cdr3_aa: CASSERGDRGGEQYF
cdr3_nt: TGTGCCAGCAGTGAAAGGGGTGACAGGGGGGGCGAGCAGTACTTC

d_call: .
v_call: TRBV6-5
j_call: TRBJ2-6
clone_size: once
cdr3_aa: CASRALRDGANVLTF
cdr3_nt: TGTGCCAGCAGAGCCCTCAGGGATGGGGCCAACGTCCTGACTTTC